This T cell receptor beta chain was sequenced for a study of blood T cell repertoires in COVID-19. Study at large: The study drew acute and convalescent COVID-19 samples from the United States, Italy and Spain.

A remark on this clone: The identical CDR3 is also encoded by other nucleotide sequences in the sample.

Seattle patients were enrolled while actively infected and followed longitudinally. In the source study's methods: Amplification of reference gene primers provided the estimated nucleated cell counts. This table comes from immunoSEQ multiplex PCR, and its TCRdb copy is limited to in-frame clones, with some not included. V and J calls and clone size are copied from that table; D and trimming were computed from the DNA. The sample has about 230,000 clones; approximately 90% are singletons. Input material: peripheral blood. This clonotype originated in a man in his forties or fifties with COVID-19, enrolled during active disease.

For the CDR3, the DNA is TGTGCCAGCAGCTTAACGGGGGACTCCTACGAGCAGTACTTC. This gives the protein CASSLTGDSYEQYF. The gene calls are TRBV7-2 and TRBJ2-7; weak D call: TRBD2 (6 bases). V was pared by 2 bases and J by 0 bases, with 8 bases between. CDR1 is SGHTA, CDR2 FQGNSA, per germline. The CDR3 length is 14 residues.